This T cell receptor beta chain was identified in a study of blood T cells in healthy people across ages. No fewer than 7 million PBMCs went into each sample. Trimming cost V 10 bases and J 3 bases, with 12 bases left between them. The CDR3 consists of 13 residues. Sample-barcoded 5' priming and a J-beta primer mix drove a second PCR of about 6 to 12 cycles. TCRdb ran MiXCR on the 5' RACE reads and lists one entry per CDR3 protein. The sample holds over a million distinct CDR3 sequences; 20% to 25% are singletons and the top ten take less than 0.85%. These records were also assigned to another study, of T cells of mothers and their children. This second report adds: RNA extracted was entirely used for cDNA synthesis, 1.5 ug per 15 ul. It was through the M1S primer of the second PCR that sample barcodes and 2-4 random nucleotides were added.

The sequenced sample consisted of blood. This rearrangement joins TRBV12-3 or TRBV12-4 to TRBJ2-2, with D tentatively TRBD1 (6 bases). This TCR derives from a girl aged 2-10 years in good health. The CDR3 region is CATRQEDTGELFF. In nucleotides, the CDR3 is TGTGCCACCCGACAGGAAGACACCGGGGAGCTGTTTTTT.